A selection of T cell receptor beta chains follows, all from one sample in a study of shared clonotypes between healthy human individuals. Using immunoSEQ multiplex PCR, the repertoire was profiled, and TCRdb retains in-frame clones only, with some absent. The sample has some 2 million clones; about 95% are singletons. Sample: naive CD8+ T cells sorted from blood. The receptors were sampled from a man younger than 35 in good health. Each CDR3 is given with its conserved first and last residue. A D gene is named only where the DNA matches it firmly. The listing skips clone size in some rows; elsewhere it reads once, few, many or a size class.

cdr3_aa cdr3_nt j_call clone_size v_call d_call
CASGALLTGELFF TGTGCCAGCGGTGCGCTTCTCACCGGGGAGCTGTTTTTT TRBJ2-2 - TRBV2 -
CASSFQGYEQYF TGTGCCAGCAGCTTTCAGGGGTACGAGCAGTACTTC TRBJ2-7 once TRBV13 -
CASSSPGQADTGELFF TGTGCCAGCAGCTCTCCGGGACAGGCCGACACCGGGGAGCTGTTTTTT TRBJ2-2 - TRBV6-6 TRBD1
CASKDSLIDTQYF TGTGCCAGCAAGGACAGTCTGATAGATACGCAGTATTTT TRBJ2-3 once TRBV7-9 -
CASSELGFGYGYTF TGCGCCAGCAGTGAGCTTGGGTTCGGGTATGGCTACACCTTC TRBJ1-2 - TRBV10-2 -
CASSGREGIGSPLHF TGTGCCAGTAGTGGCAGAGAGGGGATCGGTTCACCCCTCCACTTT TRBJ1-6 - TRBV19 -
CASSLGLVGDGYTF TGCGCCAGCAGCCTTGGCCTGGTCGGGGATGGCTACACCTTC TRBJ1-2 - TRBV4-1 -
CASSLQGGSSYNEQFF TGTGCCAGCAGTCTGCAGGGCGGGTCATCCTACAATGAGCAGTTCTTC TRBJ2-1 - TRBV6-6 -
CASLARDRGTDTQYF TGTGCCAGCCTCGCTCGGGACAGGGGCACAGATACGCAGTATTTT TRBJ2-3 - TRBV28 TRBD1
CASSAVGSSYEQYF TGTGCCAGCAGTGCGGTAGGGAGCTCCTACGAGCAGTACTTC TRBJ2-7 - TRBV28 -
CASSLWGLDYEQYF TGTGCCAGCAGCTTGTGGGGACTGGACTACGAGCAGTACTTC TRBJ2-7 - TRBV5-6 -
CASSQKAGVVGELFF TGCGCCAGCAGCCAAAAGGCGGGGGTGGTCGGGGAGCTGTTTTTT TRBJ2-2 - TRBV4-1 TRBD2
CASSTQGYTEAFF TGTGCCAGCAGCACACAGGGGTACACTGAAGCTTTCTTT TRBJ1-1 - TRBV6-5 TRBD1
CASSYESLPSTYEQYF TGCGCCAGCAGCTACGAAAGCCTCCCTTCAACGTATGAGCAGTACTTC TRBJ2-7 - TRBV5-1 -
CASSQGWGDFSYNEQFF TGCGCCAGCAGCCAAGGATGGGGGGACTTTTCCTACAATGAGCAGTTCTTC TRBJ2-1 - TRBV4-1 -
CASSESEGSSYNEQFF TGCGCCAGCAGTGAGTCGGAGGGGAGCTCCTACAATGAGCAGTTCTTC TRBJ2-1 - TRBV10-1 -
CASSPALAGVHNEQFF TGTGCCAGCAGTCCGGCCCTAGCGGGAGTACACAATGAGCAGTTCTTC TRBJ2-1 - TRBV2 TRBD2
CASSDPSAGAPDTQYF TGTGCCAGCAGTGACCCCAGCGCGGGGGCCCCAGATACGCAGTATTTT TRBJ2-3 - TRBV2 -
CASSLHNLETQYF TGTGCCAGCAGCTTACACAATCTGGAGACCCAGTACTTC TRBJ2-5 - TRBV7-3 -
CASSKGTATTYEQYF TGTGCCAGCAGCAAGGGGACAGCGACGACCTACGAGCAGTACTTC TRBJ2-7 - TRBV7-8 TRBD1
CASSLVGTSGNSPLHF TGCGCCAGCAGCTTGGTCGGGACCTCCGGAAATTCACCCCTCCACTTT TRBJ1-6 - TRBV5-1 -
CASSQDRVRTDTQYF TGCGCCAGCAGCCAAGACAGGGTGCGCACAGATACGCAGTATTTT TRBJ2-3 - TRBV4-1 -
CASTSLSTGELFF TGTGCCAGTACGAGCCTCTCCACCGGGGAGCTGTTTTTT TRBJ2-2 - TRBV19 -
CASRPYRATGELFF TGCGCCAGCAGGCCCTATCGGGCCACCGGGGAGCTGTTTTTT TRBJ2-2 - TRBV4-3 -
CASSPDAGSSGNTIYF TGCGCCAGCAGCCCTGATGCGGGTTCCTCTGGAAACACCATATATTTT TRBJ1-3 - TRBV4-3 -
CASGTLGHGEQYF TGTGCCAGCGGGACACTCGGACATGGCGAGCAGTACTTC TRBJ2-7 - TRBV18 -
CASSYDSSGPQHF TGTGCCAGCAGTTACGACAGTTCAGGGCCCCAGCATTTT TRBJ1-5 - TRBV28 -
CASSELALDNEQFF TGCGCCAGCAGTGAGCTAGCGCTCGACAATGAGCAGTTCTTC TRBJ2-1 - TRBV10-1 -
CARTYGGGPGRGGYTF TGTGCCAGAACCTATGGAGGAGGGCCCGGGAGAGGTGGCTACACCTTC TRBJ1-2 - TRBV5-3 -
CASSPIGTGIEEQYF TGTGCCAGCAGTCCGATAGGGACAGGGATTGAGGAGCAGTACTTC TRBJ2-7 - TRBV27 TRBD1
CASSGPDEQYF TGTGCCAGCAGCGGCCCCGACGAGCAGTACTTC TRBJ2-7 - TRBV9 -
CASSPGDRGLQPQHF TGTGCCAGCAGCCCCGGGGACAGGGGGCTGCAGCCCCAGCATTTT TRBJ1-5 - TRBV7-9 TRBD1
CASSGNGQGLNYGYTF TGTGCCAGCAGCGGAAATGGACAGGGGCTTAACTATGGCTACACCTTC TRBJ1-2 few TRBV7-9 TRBD1
CASSVGVWEDYGYTF TGTGCCAGCAGCGTCGGGGTGTGGGAAGACTATGGCTACACCTTC TRBJ1-2 few TRBV7-2 -
CASSLLGGELFF TGTGCCAGCAGTTTATTGGGCGGGGAGCTGTTTTTT TRBJ2-2 - TRBV27 -
CAISASGTGHTGELFF TGTGCCATCAGTGCCTCCGGGACAGGGCACACCGGGGAGCTGTTTTTT TRBJ2-2 - TRBV10-3 TRBD1
CASSDPSGGPYNSPLHF TGTGCCAGCAGTGATCCCTCAGGGGGGCCCTATAATTCACCCCTCCACTTT TRBJ1-6 - TRBV2 TRBD1
CASSLAGANEQFF TGCGCCAGCAGCCTAGCCGGGGCGAATGAGCAGTTCTTC TRBJ2-1 - TRBV4-1 -
CASRVGANTEAFF TGTGCCAGTCGGGTCGGCGCAAACACTGAAGCTTTCTTT TRBJ1-1 few TRBV19 -
CASSWDRDGRALHF TGTGCCAGCAGTTGGGACAGGGACGGGAGGGCCCTCCACTTT TRBJ1-6 - TRBV7-9 TRBD1
CASSQDPDYEQYF TGCGCCAGCAGCCAAGATCCGGATTACGAGCAGTACTTC TRBJ2-7 - TRBV4-1 -
CASSLATGSSYEQYF TGTGCCAGCAGCTTAGCGACTGGGAGCTCCTACGAGCAGTACTTC TRBJ2-7 - TRBV7-9 -
CASSQDRGSYNEQFF TGCGCCAGCAGCCAGGACAGGGGTTCCTACAATGAGCAGTTCTTC TRBJ2-1 - TRBV4-3 TRBD1
CASNRGSYEQYF TGTGCCAGCAATAGGGGCTCCTACGAGCAGTACTTC TRBJ2-7 - TRBV2 -
CASSLDLYEQYF TGTGCCAGCAGCTTAGATTTGTACGAGCAGTACTTC TRBJ2-7 once TRBV11-2 -
CASSQVASGSYEQYF TGCGCCAGCAGCCAAGTTGCTAGCGGGAGTTACGAGCAGTACTTC TRBJ2-7 - TRBV4-1 TRBD2
CASSQQGGYSYEQYF TGTGCCAGCAGTCAGCAGGGGGGATACTCCTACGAGCAGTACTTC TRBJ2-7 - TRBV27 -
CASSEPPGQGMYF TGTGCCAGCAGCGAACCCCCGGGACAGGGAATGTACTTC TRBJ2-7 - TRBV11-1 TRBD1
CASSQVGQGTDTQYF TGCGCCAGCAGCCAAGTGGGACAGGGCACAGATACGCAGTATTTT TRBJ2-3 - TRBV4-1 TRBD1
CASSFRGSSGNTIYF TGTGCCAGCAGTTTTAGGGGAAGCTCTGGAAACACCATATATTTT TRBJ1-3 - TRBV28 -
CAWSLSGSGELFF TGTGCCTGGAGTCTTAGCGGATCCGGGGAGCTGTTTTTT TRBJ2-2 - TRBV30 -
CASSANTGDGYTF TGTGCCAGCAGCGCAAACACAGGGGATGGCTACACCTTC TRBJ1-2 - TRBV7-9 TRBD1
CASSFGTSFEQFF TGTGCCAGCAGCTTCGGGACTAGCTTTGAGCAGTTCTTC TRBJ2-1 - TRBV11-2 TRBD2
CASSLLPGQEHARETFF TGTGCCAGCAGCCTACTTCCGGGACAGGAACATGCGCGAGAGACTTTCTTT TRBJ1-1 - TRBV7-9 TRBD1
CASSLTQDYEQYF TGTGCTAGCAGCCTTACTCAGGACTACGAGCAGTACTTC TRBJ2-7 - TRBV7-7 -
CASSKGPGTDTQYF TGTGCCAGCAGCAAAGGCCCGGGCACAGATACGCAGTATTTT TRBJ2-3 - TRBV21-1 -
CAISNPGTGDEQYF TGTGCCATCAGTAACCCCGGGACAGGGGACGAGCAGTACTTC TRBJ2-7 - TRBV10-3 TRBD1